This T cell receptor (beta chain) was captured by sequencing in a study of read filtering for tumor transcriptome and immune sequencing. Study-level findings and limits: IR-seq and RNA-seq agreed better without single-read clonotypes.

This clonotype was picked up many times. Antigen unknown. The CDR3 runs to 15 residues. Per germline, CDR1 SGHRS and CDR2 YFSETQ. Trimming shortened V by 2 bases and J by 0 bases, and 10 bases separated the two germline ends. Sampling of bone marrow took place during active disease in every patient. This library used roughly 370 ng RNA and molecular barcoded adaptors spanning alpha/delta and beta/gamma chains. One entry per CDR3 protein, called by TCRdb with MiXCR from the reads. The sample contains about 62,000 distinct CDR3 sequences, roughly 19% of which appear only once. The rearrangement uses TRBV5-1 and TRBJ2-3; D unresolved. This clonotype was obtained from a donor aged 40 or older with multiple myeloma. Sequenced input: a population of CD138-negative cells sorted from bone marrow. The DNA for the CDR3 is TGCGCCAGCAGCTTTTACGGAACTAGCACAGATACGCAGTATTTT. Its translation: CASSFYGTSTDTQYF.